This T cell receptor beta chain is from a study of shared clonotypes between healthy human individuals. About the research overall: Sampling drew on donors who were a couple of women and a few men aged 18 to 49. Regarding the study as a whole: In four donors, around 5.5% of naive CD4 clonotypes appeared in common.

Looked up from germline, CDR1 is LNHDA and CDR2 is SQIVND (reference sequence). The length of the CDR3 is 15 residues. Trimming took 4 bases from V and 2 from J, leaving 15 bases between them. This clone has just a few counts. No antigen is known for it. Sequencing was performed with immunoSEQ multiplex PCR; in TCRdb, only in-frame clones are kept and a portion is missing. The sample contains millions of clones, approximately 90% of which appear only once. This clonotype originated in a man younger than 35 in good health. This sequence joins TRBV19 and TRBJ2-7; D is uncertain. The sample comprised naive CD4+ T cells sorted from blood. Subset denoted: CD45RA+ positively selected. Here the CDR3 reads CASSSGPGGAYEQYF. CDR3 bases: TGTGCCAGTAGTAGCGGCCCTGGTGGGGCCTACGAGCAGTACTTC.